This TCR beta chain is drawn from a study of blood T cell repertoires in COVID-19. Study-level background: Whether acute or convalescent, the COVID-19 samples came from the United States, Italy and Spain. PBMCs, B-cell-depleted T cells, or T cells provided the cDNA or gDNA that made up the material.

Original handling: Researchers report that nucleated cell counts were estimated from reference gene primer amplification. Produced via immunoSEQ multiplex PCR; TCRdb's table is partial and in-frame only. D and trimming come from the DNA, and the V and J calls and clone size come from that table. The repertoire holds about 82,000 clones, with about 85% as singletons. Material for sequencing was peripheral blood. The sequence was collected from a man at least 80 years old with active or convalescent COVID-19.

The CDR3 nucleotides read TGTGCCAGCAGTTATGGGCTAGCGGTCAACACCGGGGAGCTGTTTTTT. Translating gives CASSYGLAVNTGELFF. The V call is TRBV6-5, the J call TRBJ2-2, with 7 bases lining up with TRBD2. V trimming: 3 bases; J trimming: 2 bases; junction bases outside the gene matches: 6. The germline CDR1 and CDR2 sequences are MNHEY and SVGAGI. The CDR3 loop spans 16 amino acids.